One sample yielded the 8 T cell receptor beta chains listed below, sequenced in a study of blood T cells in healthy people across ages. A second PCR, run for roughly 6 to 11 cycles, used a sample-barcoded 5' primer plus a J-beta primer mix. TCRdb reprocessed the 5' RACE reads via MiXCR and lists one record per CDR3 protein. The sample lists fewer than 900,000 distinct CDR3 sequences; 40% to 45% were seen once. Sequenced: blood. The receptors shown here come from an older woman in good health.

This clonotype occurred many times. The V gene is TRBV12-3 or TRBV12-4, the J gene TRBJ2-4; the D is unclear. The CDR3 sequence is 13 residues long. V lost 2 bases, J lost 0 bases, and 2 bases lay in between. The DNA for the CDR3 is TGTGCCAGCAGTTTAAAAGCCAAAAACATTCAGTACTTC. It encodes CASSLKAKNIQYF.

This clonotype has a handful of counts. The chain joins TRBV10-2 to TRBJ1-1, with D possibly being TRBD1 (5 bases). This CDR3 has 15 residues. V was cut by 1 base and J by 4 bases, with 13 bases left in between. CDR1 is WSHSY and CDR2 is SAAADI in the germline V gene. CDR3 protein: CASSEYGAMSTEAFF. The CDR3 DNA reads TGCGCCAGCAGTGAGTATGGGGCGATGAGCACTGAAGCTTTCTTT.

This clonotype was found a few times. The V call is TRBV13, the J call TRBJ1-4; TRBD1 matches 8 bases. Germline V CDR1 and CDR2: PRHDT, FYEKMQ (reference sequence). After removal of 3 bases from V and 6 bases from J, the junction contained 6 bases not matched to a gene. CDR3 length: 15 residues. The CDR3 reads CASSFAGGWDEKLFF. DNA for the CDR3: TGTGCCAGCAGCTTTGCAGGGGGCTGGGATGAAAAACTGTTTTTT.

A few counts support this clonotype. The chain couples TRBV7-3 to TRBJ2-4; 13 bases are shared with TRBD2. The J call is uncertain, as TRBJ2-7 better fits the DNA end. In germline, CDR1 is SGHTA, CDR2 FQGTGA. The CDR3 runs 15 residues. The CDR3 reads CASSWTSGGPYEQYF. The CDR3 bases are TGTGCCAGCAGCTGGACTAGCGGGGGCCCATACGAGCAGTACTTC.

Comment on this clonotype: This clone may be a read error of a much larger clone one base away. The genes are TRBV12-3 or TRBV12-4 and TRBJ2-7; D is unclear. The CDR3 is 15 residues long. CDR3: CASSLGLGRPYERYF. The CDR3 region has the DNA TGTGCCAGCAGTTTAGGGTTGGGTCGGCCGTACGAGCGGTACTTC.

This clonotype was detected only a few times. The chain has TRBV19 and TRBJ2-7, with 7 bases identical to TRBD1. The V and J ends lost 3 bases and 7 bases, in that order; junction bases with no gene match: 12. Germline CDR1 reads LNHDA; CDR2 reads SQIVND (reference sequence). The CDR3 sequence is 15 residues long. CDR3 nucleotide sequence: TGTGCCAGTAGTATTCACCAGGACAGGTCAAAGGAGCAGTACTTC. Its translation is CASSIHQDRSKEQYF.

The chain recombines TRBV7-2 with TRBJ2-1; 13 bases align to TRBD2. The CDR3 has 16 residues. The germline V gene has CDR1 SGHTA and CDR2 FQGNSA. V was pared by 6 bases and J by 9 bases, with 11 bases of the junction left unmatched. The CDR3 DNA reads as TGTGCCAGCAGAGGACTAGCGGGAGTATTTCTTGGTGAGCAGTTCTTC. Residues: CASRGLAGVFLGEQFF.

The table lists this clonotype with a few counts. The chain joins TRBV7-9 to TRBJ1-5, with 9 bases lining up with TRBD1. CDR1 is SEHNR, CDR2 FQNEAQ, per germline (reference sequence). After removal of 5 bases from V and 6 bases from J, the junction contained 14 bases not matched to a gene. The CDR3 is made up of 17 amino acids. This CDR3 is CASSKGQGNTASQPQHF. The CDR3 nucleotides read TGTGCCAGCAGCAAGGGACAGGGCAATACAGCCAGTCAGCCCCAGCATTTT.